This section outlines one T cell receptor beta chain sequence together with its context. Profiled with immunoSEQ multiplex PCR; TCRdb holds only in-frame clones, not every one. The sample has 100,000 or so clones; nearly 97% are singletons. Germline CDR1 reads SNHLY; CDR2 reads FYNNEI. With 0 bases removed from V and 9 bases from J, the gap between germline ends came to 17 bases. The CDR3 is 15 amino acids. This sample stems from a study of technical replicates of blood from several donors. This chain uses TRBV2 with TRBJ2-5, with a tentative D call TRBD1 (5 bases). Sequences were obtained from T cells isolated from PBMCs. The clonotype was recovered from a human donor in good health. CDR3 coding DNA: TGTGCCAGCAGTGAAGCGCAGGGCAGCTTCGTGGCCCAGTACTTC. It is translated as CASSEAQGSFVAQYF.